Following are 30 T cell receptor beta chains from one sample sequenced in a study of CD8+CD57+ T cells in acquired aplastic anemia. Individuals selected for sequencing had exhibited CD8+CD57+ cell expansion on flow cytometry. Genomic DNA was employed as the template in profiling TCR beta VDJ and CDR3. TCRdb reanalysed the reads using MiXCR and keeps one entry per CDR3 protein. The top ten clones hold 25% to 35% of a sample with 150,000 to 200,000 distinct CDR3 sequences, more than 40% of them seen once. The sample comprised sorted CD4+, CD8+, or CD8+CD57+ T cells (not recorded which) from PBMCs. These receptor sequences come from a human donor with aplastic anemia.

The chain couples TRBV20-1 to TRBJ2-3, with 13 positions matching TRBD2. Germline CDR1 and CDR2: DFQATT and SNEGSKA (reference sequence). This CDR3 has 15 amino acids. After removal of 5 bases from V and 7 bases from J, the junction contained 9 bases not matched to a gene. As DNA, the CDR3 is TGCAGTGCTCGTACTAGCGGGAGGGCCTCACATACGCAGTATTTT. This codes for CSARTSGRASHTQYF.

This clonotype has only a few counts. A read error is possible here, since a much larger clone lies one base away. This chain uses TRBV12-3 or TRBV12-4 with TRBJ2-5; tentative D call: TRBD2 (6 bases). This CDR3 region has 14 residues. V lost 5 bases, J lost 5 bases, and 15 bases lay in between. Written as DNA, the CDR3 is TGTGCCAGCAGTGGGACTGACCCAGGGGAGACCCAGTACTTC. As protein: CASSGTDPGETQYF.

The rearrangement links TRBV7-8 to TRBJ1-2; TRBD1 matches 9 bases. CDR3 length: 18 residues. The germline gives CDR1 SGHVS, CDR2 FQNEAQ. Unmatched junction bases numbered 13, after V lost 4 bases and J lost 1 base. CDR3: CASSSSLIGTGLNYGYTF. The CDR3 bases are TGTGCCAGCAGCTCCTCCCTAATAGGGACAGGGCTTAACTATGGCTACACCTTC.

The chain employs TRBV20-1 and TRBJ1-2, with D maybe TRBD1 (5 bases). V shed 3 bases and J shed 4 bases, with 9 bases lying between them. In germline, CDR1 is DFQATT, CDR2 SNEGSKA (reference sequence). This CDR3 is built from 12 residues. The CDR3, as DNA: TGCAGTGCTAGCAGGGAATCCTATGGCTACACCTTC. As protein: CSASRESYGYTF.

The chain's CDR3 is CASSIQGVSTDTQYF. CDR3 in DNA: TGTGCCAGCAGTATACAGGGAGTAAGCACAGATACGCAGTATTTT. The chain combines TRBV6-4 with TRBJ2-3, with D perhaps matching TRBD1 (6 bases). Germline V gene sequence: CDR1 MRHNA, CDR2 SNTAGT. This CDR3 has 15 amino acids. V lost 5 bases, J lost 0 bases, and 12 bases lay in between.

This clonotype was seen only a few times. This rearrangement joins TRBV6-2 or TRBV6-3 to TRBJ1-4, with D perhaps TRBD1 (6 bases). The CDR3 contains 15 residues. Trimming stripped 5 bases from V and 0 bases from J, with 10 bases between. Germline CDR1 MNHEY, CDR2 SVGEGT. CDR3 protein: CASSPTGATNEKLFF. The CDR3, as DNA: TGTGCCAGCAGTCCGACAGGAGCAACTAATGAAAAACTGTTTTTT.

This clonotype was counted ten times or more. The rearrangement joins TRBV5-4 to TRBJ2-3; TRBD2 might be the D (6 bases). This CDR3 has 17 amino acids. Germline V lookup: CDR1 SGHNT, CDR2 YYREEE (reference sequence). V dropped 0 bases and J dropped 4 bases, with 18 bases sitting between them. CDR3 in amino acids: CASSLAGGRGLADTQYF. The DNA for the CDR3 is TGTGCCAGCAGCTTGGCCGGAGGGAGAGGTCTCGCAGATACGCAGTATTTT.

Ten or more counts support this clonotype. The gene calls are TRBV11-2 and TRBJ2-7, with a weak D call TRBD2 (5 bases). Germline V gene lookup returns CDR1 SGHAT and CDR2 FQNNGV. The CDR3 sequence is 15 residues long. Trimming took off 5 bases at V and 5 bases at J, with 19 bases between the two ends. This CDR3 reads CASSDSGSSQHEQYF. CDR3 DNA sequence: TGTGCCAGCAGCGACTCGGGGTCATCGCAACACGAGCAGTACTTC.

The chain uses TRBV10-3 and TRBJ2-6; D perhaps matches TRBD2 (6 bases). The ends were cut back, 5 bases at V and 2 bases at J, with 10 bases in the middle. Germline CDR1 ENHRY, CDR2 SYGVKD. The CDR3 is made up of 15 amino acids. CDR3 coding DNA: TGTGCCATCAGTTTGGGGGAGGCTGGGGCCAACGTCCTGACTTTC. It translates to CAISLGEAGANVLTF.

The V call is TRBV3-1, the J call TRBJ2-7, with 14 bases lining up with TRBD2. CDR1 is LGHDT, CDR2 YNNKEL, per germline (reference sequence). V shed 5 bases, J shed 9 bases, and the junction held 12 bases outside the gene matches. The CDR3 loop spans 16 amino acids. In nucleotides, the CDR3 is TGTGCCAGCAGCAGACTAGCGGGAGGGCCAACAGATACGCAGTACTTC. It translates to CASSRLAGGPTDTQYF.

This clonotype was counted many times. The rearrangement joins TRBV2 to TRBJ2-7; the match to TRBD2 covers 8 bases. V lost 4 bases and J lost 2; bases outside the gene matches: 10. CDR1 is SNHLY, CDR2 FYNNEI, per germline. The CDR3 covers 16 residues. CDR3 nucleotides: TGTGCCAGCAGTGCCGGGACTAGAGCGGGAACCTACGAGCAGTACTTC. This translates into CASSAGTRAGTYEQYF.

The gene calls are TRBV11-3 and TRBJ2-4, with D uncertain. Trimming left V 8 bases short and J 0 bases short, with 11 bases between. This CDR3 contains 14 residues. Germline-derived CDR1 and CDR2 are SGHNT and YENEEA. The CDR3 region is CASGPRTAKNIQYF. The CDR3 coding sequence is TGTGCCAGCGGGCCCAGAACAGCCAAAAACATTCAGTACTTC.

Many counts were recorded for this clonotype. The chain employs TRBV7-3 and TRBJ2-5, with 9 nucleotides matching TRBD2. From germline, CDR1 is SGHTA and CDR2 FQGTGA. V dropped 4 bases and J dropped 2; count of bases not matched to a gene: 2. The CDR3 has 14 amino acids. The CDR3 protein is CASSSAGGQETQYF. In DNA form, the CDR3 reads TGTGCCAGCAGCTCCGCGGGAGGGCAAGAGACCCAGTACTTC.

On this clonotype itself: A junction end diverges from the germline sequence, so it may reflect a read error. V usage is TRBV24-1 and J usage is TRBJ1-1; D is undetermined. Germline CDR1 KGHDR, CDR2 SFDVKD. This CDR3 spans 13 amino acids. This chain's CDR3 is CTTSDLLSPRAFF. The CDR3 region has the DNA TGTACCACCAGTGATTTGCTAAGCCCGCGGGCTTTCTTT.

This clonotype was picked up many times. One end of the junction is discordant with germline, which a read error may explain. This chain joins TRBV7-8 and TRBJ1-4; a possible D gene is TRBD1 (5 bases). CDR1 and CDR2 (germline): SGHVS, FQNEAQ. This CDR3 spans 14 amino acids. The CDR3 loop reads CASSGRVSGEKTVF. Written as DNA, the CDR3 is TGTGCCAGTTCAGGAAGGGTCTCGGGGGAAAAGACTGTTTTT.

This clonotype was seen a handful of times. The chain uses TRBV20-1 and TRBJ2-5; 8 positions agree with TRBD1. The CDR3 sequence is 12 residues long. The germline V gene has CDR1 DFQATT and CDR2 SNEGSKA (reference sequence). Losses at the gene ends were 6 bases for V and 3 bases for J; bases not matched to a gene: 3. This CDR3 reads CSAEDREETQYF. Here the CDR3 DNA reads TGCAGTGCAGAGGACAGGGAAGAGACCCAGTACTTC.

V gene TRBV19 combines with J gene TRBJ2-6, with 9 positions matching TRBD1. The germline V gene has CDR1 LNHDA and CDR2 SQIVND (reference sequence). With 6 bases clipped from V and 6 bases from J, the junction kept 6 bases outside the gene matches. The CDR3 runs to 15 residues. CDR3 in amino acids: CASRTGGLQANVLTF. CDR3 DNA sequence: TGTGCCAGTAGGACAGGGGGGCTCCAGGCCAACGTCCTGACTTTC.

The J gene is TRBJ2-5, the V gene TRBV24-1; D might be TRBD2 (6 bases). Germline CDR1 and CDR2: KGHDR and SFDVKD. V was cut by 9 bases and J by 0 bases, with 7 bases left in between. The CDR3 length is 12 residues. The CDR3 loop is CATRGNQETQYF. DNA of the CDR3: TGTGCCACCCGGGGGAACCAAGAGACCCAGTACTTC.

This clonotype was observed once. The V gene is TRBV20-1, the J gene TRBJ2-5, with 12 bases aligning to TRBD2. This CDR3 is 13 amino acids long. Looked up from germline, CDR1 is DFQATT and CDR2 is SNEGSKA (reference sequence). Losses at the gene ends were 6 bases for V and 6 bases for J; bases not matched to a gene: 5. CDR3 DNA sequence: TGCAGTGCGCCGACTAGCGGGGGAAAGACCCAGTACTTC. Amino acid sequence: CSAPTSGGKTQYF.

This clonotype was observed many times. The CDR3 loop reads CSARDHSTGYLGGGGYTF. DNA of the CDR3: TGCAGTGCTAGAGATCATAGCACAGGATATTTAGGGGGAGGTGGCTACACCTTC. The J gene is TRBJ1-2, the V gene TRBV20-1; tentative D call: TRBD1 (6 bases). There are 18 residues in the CDR3. The germline V and J ends were trimmed by 0 bases and 7 bases, with 27 bases remaining between them. CDR1 is DFQATT and CDR2 is SNEGSKA in the germline V gene (reference sequence).

This chain links TRBV7-2 with TRBJ2-2; tentative D call: TRBD1 (5 bases). There are 13 residues in the CDR3. Germline CDR1 and CDR2: SGHTA and FQGNSA. Trimming removed 5 bases from V and 8 bases from J, with 12 bases in between. In nucleotides, the CDR3 is TGTGCCAGCAGCCACCGGACAATTGGGGAGCTGTTTTTT. Amino acids: CASSHRTIGELFF.

The J gene is TRBJ2-5, the V gene TRBV5-1, with D uncertain. V was pared by 4 bases and J by 7 bases, with 11 bases between. Germline CDR1 and CDR2: SGHRS and YFSETQ. This CDR3 region has 12 residues. The CDR3 bases are TGCGCCAGCAGCCCGCAAGACGGGACCCAGTACTTC. Encoded protein: CASSPQDGTQYF.

This chain connects TRBV7-3 to TRBJ2-7; 7 bases agree with TRBD1. Per the germline V gene, CDR1 is SGHTA and CDR2 is FQGTGA. V trimming: 2 bases; J trimming: 0 bases; junction bases outside the gene matches: 4. The CDR3 runs 15 residues. The CDR3 sequence is CASSLEAGGSYEQYF. The CDR3 DNA sequence: TGTGCCAGCAGCTTAGAGGCAGGGGGCTCCTACGAGCAGTACTTC.

Details on this clonotype: This may be a read error: a much more frequent sequence differs by one nucleotide. The chain recombines TRBV30 with TRBJ2-7; D is perhaps TRBD2 (5 bases). The length of the CDR3 is 13 residues. CDR1 is GTSNPN and CDR2 is SVGIG in the germline V gene (reference sequence). The CDR3 DNA reads TGTGCCTGGAGCCCAGGACGGACTTACGACCAGTACTTC. Protein product: CAWSPGRTYDQYF. The complete variable domain, with remaining parts taken from reference TRBV30 and TRBJ2-7, reads SQTIHQWPATLVQPVGSPLSLECTVEGTSNPNLYWYRQAAGRGLQLLFYSVGIGQISSEVPQNLSASRPQDRQFILSSKKLLLSDSGFYLCAWSPGRTYDQYFGPGTRLTVT.

The J gene is TRBJ1-1, the V gene TRBV12-3 or TRBV12-4, with 10 bases identical to TRBD1. The CDR3 is made up of 13 amino acids. With 7 bases clipped from V and 5 bases from J, the junction kept 4 bases outside the gene matches. As DNA, the CDR3 is TGTGCCAGCACCCGGGACAGGGGAACTGAAGCTTTCTTT. This translates into CASTRDRGTEAFF.

The rearrangement uses TRBV29-1 and TRBJ2-7; a possible D gene is TRBD1 (5 bases). From germline, CDR1 is SQVTM and CDR2 ANQGSEA. Between the trimmed V and J ends, which lost 3 bases and 1 base, there was a span of 19 bases. The CDR3 loop spans 16 amino acids. The CDR3 nucleotides are TGCAGCGTTGACGGCGGTTTTAAGGGGCCGTCCTACGAGCAGTACTTC. This sequence encodes CSVDGGFKGPSYEQYF.

This clonotype appeared a few times. The chain links TRBV2 to TRBJ1-6; 8 bases line up with TRBD1. The germline CDR1 and CDR2 sequences are SNHLY and FYNNEI. V lost 4 bases, J lost 6 bases, and 2 bases stayed unmatched. This CDR3 has 14 residues. CDR3 coding DNA: TGTGCCAGCAGTGGGACAGGGACTAATTCACCCCTCCACTTT. Protein product: CASSGTGTNSPLHF.

The CDR3 region is CASSTSGNQETQYF. The CDR3 DNA reads TGTGCCAGTAGTACTAGCGGGAATCAAGAGACCCAGTACTTC. V gene TRBV19 combines with J gene TRBJ2-5; the match to TRBD2 covers 9 bases. Germline lookup yields CDR1 LNHDA and CDR2 SQIVND (reference sequence). V lost 4 bases to trimming and J lost 2 bases; unmatched junction nucleotides: 2. There are 14 residues in the CDR3.

This clonotype has ten or more counts. V gene TRBV11-1 combines with J gene TRBJ2-3; possibly TRBD2 for D (7 bases). Germline CDR1 reads SGHAT; CDR2 reads FQDESV (reference sequence). The CDR3 covers 16 residues. V was pared by 1 base and J by 3 bases, with 14 bases between. CDR3 sequence reads: CASSLGGGGSTDTQYF. The CDR3 DNA is TGTGCCAGCAGCTTAGGAGGGGGGGGGTCAACAGATACGCAGTATTTT.

As for this clonotype: It may be a read error: a sequence one base away is much more abundant. The CDR3 does not end in the conserved phenylalanine or tryptophan, so this is likely a read error. This chain joins TRBV6-1 and TRBJ2-2; D is unclear. This CDR3 comprises 11 residues. Germline CDR1 and CDR2: MNHNS and SASEGT. V lost 7 bases to trimming and J lost 8 bases, with 8 bases between them. In DNA, the CDR3 is TGTGCCAGCACGGGTTCTGGGGAGCTGTTTTCT. It specifies CASTGSGELFS.